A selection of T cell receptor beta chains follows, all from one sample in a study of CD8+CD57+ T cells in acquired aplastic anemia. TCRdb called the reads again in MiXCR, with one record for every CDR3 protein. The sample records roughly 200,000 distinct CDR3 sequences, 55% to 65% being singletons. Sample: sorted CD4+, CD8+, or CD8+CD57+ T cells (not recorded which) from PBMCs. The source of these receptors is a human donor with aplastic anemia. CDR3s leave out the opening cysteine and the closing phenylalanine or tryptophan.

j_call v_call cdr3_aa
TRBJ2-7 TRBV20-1 SARGQESYEQY
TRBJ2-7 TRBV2 ASSVLGQGTKEQY
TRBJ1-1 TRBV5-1 ASSSTGGGMNTEAF
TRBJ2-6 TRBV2 ASSEVDSSGANVLT
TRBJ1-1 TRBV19 ASSKDRMGTEAF
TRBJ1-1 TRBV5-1 ASSRRQGDTEAF
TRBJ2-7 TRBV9 ASSVAAVPLYEQY
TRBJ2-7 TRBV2 ASRGRGYEQY
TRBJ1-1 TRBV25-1 ASRGGLIPEAF
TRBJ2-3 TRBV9 ASSVGPASSTDTQY
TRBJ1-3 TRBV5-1 ASSFLPPGAALIGNTIY
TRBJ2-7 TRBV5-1 ASSLAGTSYEQY
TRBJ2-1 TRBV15 ATSRTGQGRVTEQF
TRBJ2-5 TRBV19 ASSIEGGGETQY
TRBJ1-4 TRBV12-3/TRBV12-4 ASRVVRGKLF
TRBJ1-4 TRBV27 ASSSGQENNEKLF
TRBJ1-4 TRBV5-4 ASSFQTFGEKLF
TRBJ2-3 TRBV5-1 ASSLPGIDTQY
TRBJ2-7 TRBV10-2 ASSFTTETYEQY
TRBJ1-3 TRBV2 ASSVHDGNTIY
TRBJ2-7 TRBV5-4 AMEGDFSYEQY
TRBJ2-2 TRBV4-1 ASSLAGLGELF
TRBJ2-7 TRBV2 ASIVVGSEQY
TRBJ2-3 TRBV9 ASSVVEGGDTQY
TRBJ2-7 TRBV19 ASSPGQGGRQY
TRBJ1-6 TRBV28 ASSLTGVSFTPLH
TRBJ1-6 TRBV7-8 ASTLRGQGISPLH
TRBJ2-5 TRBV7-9 ASSLEGTALETQY
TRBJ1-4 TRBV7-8 ASRAGASGLF
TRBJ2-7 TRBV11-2 ASSLDPAGQGYEQY
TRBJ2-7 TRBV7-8 ASSSRGGGTEQY
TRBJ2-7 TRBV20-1 SANDRGQGYEQY
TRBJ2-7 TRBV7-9 ASSFSGPTYEQY
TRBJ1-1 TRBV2 ASSGLPHHLGTEAF
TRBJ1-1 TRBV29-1 SVDGGDTEAF
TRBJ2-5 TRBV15 ATSRRQWETQY
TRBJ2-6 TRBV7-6 ASSSTAGVSGANVLT
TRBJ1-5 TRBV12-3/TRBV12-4 ASSSNLGNQPQH
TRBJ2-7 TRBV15 ATSSSTGTGEYEQY
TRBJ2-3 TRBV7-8 ASSLAGTRSDTQY
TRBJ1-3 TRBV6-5 ASSYGISGNTIY
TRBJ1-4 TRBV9 ASRGTKVEKLF
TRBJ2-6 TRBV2 ASSDSGANVLT
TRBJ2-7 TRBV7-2 ASSTRTSGSYEQY
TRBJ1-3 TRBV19 ASSARSGNTIY
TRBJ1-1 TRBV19 ANRGQGNTEAF
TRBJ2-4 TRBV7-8 ASSLFTGAKNIQY
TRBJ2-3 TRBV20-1 SAREVGGSTDTQY
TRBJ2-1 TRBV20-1 SAWSPTGKSYNEQF
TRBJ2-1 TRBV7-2 ASSGLAWSGDEQF
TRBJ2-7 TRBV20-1 SARDLGYEQY
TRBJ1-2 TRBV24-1 ATSPPTDSYGYT
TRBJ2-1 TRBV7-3 ASSSQDNEQF